These 30 T cell receptor beta chains originate from one sample sequenced in a study of spatial heterogeneity in lung cancer. Study-wide results and caveats: Tumor mutation count correlated with how many alpha and beta TCRs expanded intratumorally.

Their antigen targets remain unknown. Described time point: sample taken at primary tumor resection. TCRdb re-analysed the 5' RACE reads in MiXCR, keeping a single row per CDR3 protein. The sample consists of 15,000 to 20,000 distinct CDR3 sequences, about 6.3% of them appearing once. Specimen: lung tumor tissue, collected at surgery. The receptor set was obtained from a female donor with early-stage non-small cell lung cancer.

In its sample, this clonotype was seen many times. CDR3 region: CASSVGLAGLNTGELFF. Written as DNA, the CDR3 is TGTGCCAGCAGCGTGGGGTTAGCGGGGTTGAACACCGGGGAGCTGTTTTTT. V gene TRBV9 combines with J gene TRBJ2-2, with 8 bases identical to TRBD2. Germline-derived CDR1 and CDR2 are SGDLS and YYNGEE. Trimming removed 2 bases from V and 1 base from J; junction bases left unmatched: 7. This CDR3 spans 17 amino acids.

This clonotype was seen repeatedly, ten times or more. This chain connects TRBV7-6 to TRBJ2-1; D unresolved. CDR1 is SGHVS, CDR2 FNYEAQ, per germline. Trimming cost V 1 base and J 4 bases, with 11 bases left between them. CDR3 size: 15 residues. In DNA, the CDR3 is TGTGCCAGCAGCTTAGATCTCACAGATTACAATGAGCAGTTCTTC. It translates to CASSLDLTDYNEQFF.

This clonotype was recorded many times. The chain recombines TRBV20-1 with TRBJ2-4; tentative D call: TRBD2 (5 bases). Germline V gene sequence: CDR1 DFQATT, CDR2 SNEGSKA (reference sequence). This CDR3 region has 14 residues. Trimming stripped 6 bases from V and 3 bases from J, with 15 bases between. This CDR3 is CSASPLGGKNIQYF. CDR3 DNA: TGCAGTGCCAGTCCGCTAGGAGGCAAAAACATTCAGTACTTC.

This clonotype is medium-sized by share. CDR3 in amino acids: CASSRTGVNTEAFF. DNA of the CDR3: TGTGCCAGCAGCAGGACAGGGGTGAACACTGAAGCTTTCTTT. This chain connects TRBV12-3 or TRBV12-4 to TRBJ1-1; TRBD1 matches at 9 bases. The CDR3 has 14 residues. J gave up 0 bases and V 6 bases, and 2 bases lay outside the gene matches.

This clonotype was counted at least ten times. CDR3 sequence reads: CASSLNAGGYQETQYF. The CDR3 DNA follows: TGTGCCAGCAGCTTAAACGCGGGGGGGTACCAAGAGACCCAGTACTTC. The rearrangement joins TRBV7-2 to TRBJ2-5; 9 bases map to TRBD2. The germline V gene encodes CDR1 SGHTA and CDR2 FQGNSA. This CDR3 comprises 16 residues. Unmatched junction bases numbered 4, after V lost 2 bases and J lost 0 bases.

Many counts were recorded for this clonotype. The V gene is TRBV6-5, the J gene TRBJ1-1, with a weak D call TRBD1 (5 bases). The CDR3 runs 15 residues. Trimming stripped 5 bases from V and 2 bases from J, with 15 bases between. Germline V lookup: CDR1 MNHEY, CDR2 SVGAGI. The CDR3 sequence is CASSLNYDRNTEAFF. CDR3 nucleotide sequence: TGTGCCAGCAGTCTAAACTACGACAGAAACACTGAAGCTTTCTTT.

This clonotype has just a few counts. The chain is built from TRBV7-2 and TRBJ2-5, with 11 bases that match TRBD2. CDR3 length equals 16 residues. Per the germline V gene, CDR1 is SGHTA and CDR2 is FQGNSA. J gave up 2 bases and V 7 bases, and 9 bases lay outside the gene matches. The CDR3 here is CASTLRLAGTQETQYF. CDR3 bases: TGTGCCAGCACCCTTAGACTAGCGGGAACGCAAGAGACCCAGTACTTC.

This clonotype appeared many times. V gene TRBV30 combines with J gene TRBJ2-5; no clear D. The CDR3 consists of 13 residues. CDR1 is GTSNPN, CDR2 SVGIG, per germline (reference sequence). V was shortened by 0 bases and J by 5 bases, with 10 bases between the two germline ends. CDR3 in amino acids: CAWSVPVGETQYF. CDR3 bases: TGTGCCTGGAGTGTGCCAGTTGGGGAGACCCAGTACTTC.

This clonotype was seen a handful of times. The J gene is TRBJ2-4, the V gene TRBV6-1; tentatively, D is TRBD1 or TRBD2 (5 bases each). CDR3 size: 16 residues. CDR1 is MNHNS, CDR2 SASEGT, per germline. Trimming took 3 bases from V and 1 from J, leaving 13 bases between them. CDR3 protein: CASSDYGAVAKNIQYF. CDR3 in DNA: TGTGCCAGCAGTGATTACGGGGCAGTTGCCAAAAACATTCAGTACTTC.

This clonotype occurred many times. The J gene is TRBJ1-5, the V gene TRBV28; no definite D call. Between the trimmed V and J ends, which lost 6 bases and 6 bases, there was a span of 15 bases. Per germline, CDR1 MDHEN and CDR2 SYDVKM. The CDR3 totals 14 residues. Here the CDR3 DNA reads TGTGCCAGCAGGCCCCCCGGGGTAGGTCAGCCCCAGCATTTT. Translating gives CASRPPGVGQPQHF. The full variable domain, completed using reference TRBV28 and TRBJ1-5, is DVKVTQSSRYLVKRTGEKVFLECVQDMDHENMFWYRQDPGLGLRLIYFSYDVKMKEKGDIPEGYSVSREKKERFSLILESASTNQTSMYLCASRPPGVGQPQHFGDGTRLSIL.

The chain combines TRBV20-1 with TRBJ2-2; D gene uncertain. Trimming pared 0 bases from V and 3 bases from J, leaving 8 bases between. The germline V gene has CDR1 DFQATT and CDR2 SNEGSKA (reference sequence). This CDR3 comprises 14 residues. Here the CDR3 reads CSARDSLDTGELFF. The CDR3 DNA reads TGCAGTGCTAGAGATAGTTTGGACACCGGGGAGCTGTTTTTT.

The V gene is TRBV20-1, the J gene TRBJ2-6, with D uncertain. Trimming took 5 bases from V and 3 from J, leaving 2 bases between them. Germline V lookup: CDR1 DFQATT, CDR2 SNEGSKA (reference sequence). The CDR3 runs to 11 residues. For the CDR3, the DNA is TGCAGTGCTTTTGGGGCCAACGTCCTGACTTTC. It is translated as CSAFGANVLTF.

This clonotype was detected a few times. This chain links TRBV3-1 with TRBJ1-1; D not certain. Per germline, CDR1 LGHDT and CDR2 YNNKEL (reference sequence). CDR3 size: 17 residues. Between the trimmed V and J ends, which lost 3 bases and 0 bases, there was a span of 17 bases. Here the CDR3 DNA reads TGTGCCAGCAGCCATGGACGGACTGCCCATATGAACACTGAAGCTTTCTTT. As protein: CASSHGRTAHMNTEAFF. Full variable domain (outside the CDR3, taken from reference TRBV3-1 and TRBJ1-1): DTAVSQTPKYLVTQMGNDKSIKCEQNLGHDTMYWYKQDSKKFLKIMFSYNNKELIINETVPNRFSPKSPDKAHLNLHINSLELGDSAVYFCASSHGRTAHMNTEAFFGQGTRLTVV.

This clonotype came up many times. The V and J genes are TRBV6-6 and TRBJ1-6; D is unresolved. With 1 base removed from V and 10 bases from J, the gap between germline ends came to 17 bases. Germline CDR1 is MNHNY and CDR2 is SVGAGI (reference sequence). The length of the CDR3 is 16 residues. In DNA form, the CDR3 reads TGTGCCAGCAGTTACTATCAGTATTCCGGGAACTCACCCCTCCACTTT. Its protein is CASSYYQYSGNSPLHF.

This chain links TRBV7-2 with TRBJ1-5; D ambiguous. Germline V lookup: CDR1 SGHTA, CDR2 FQGNSA. The CDR3 sequence is 15 residues long. Deletions cut 4 bases from V and 0 bases from J, with 10 bases between. The CDR3 protein is CASSSGVHSNQPQHF. CDR3 nucleotide sequence: TGTGCCAGCAGCTCCGGAGTTCATAGCAATCAGCCCCAGCATTTT.

By sample share, this clonotype is medium-sized. This chain uses TRBV4-2 with TRBJ2-3, with TRBD1 identical over 9 bases. V gave up 5 bases and J gave up 3 bases; unmatched junction bases: 9. The CDR3 sequence is 16 residues long. The germline gives CDR1 LGHNA, CDR2 YNFKEQ. This CDR3 reads CASSAQGARVTDTQYF. In DNA form, the CDR3 reads TGTGCCAGCAGCGCACAGGGGGCGCGAGTTACAGATACGCAGTATTTT.

This clonotype was seen many times. This chain connects TRBV10-3 to TRBJ2-7, with D perhaps given as TRBD1 or TRBD2 (6 bases each). Trimming took 9 bases from V and 7 from J, leaving 16 bases between them. Looked up from germline, CDR1 is ENHRY and CDR2 is SYGVKD. CDR3 size: 12 residues. The CDR3 here is CAISPTGTEQYF. CDR3 coding DNA: TGTGCCATATCGCCTACAGGGACTGAGCAGTACTTC.

This clonotype was counted ten times or more. The rearrangement links TRBV7-2 to TRBJ2-7, with 10 bases identical to TRBD2. The CDR3 is made up of 15 amino acids. Germline loops: CDR1 SGHTA, CDR2 FQGNSA. V was clipped by 4 bases and J by 2 bases; unmatched bases: 5. The CDR3 DNA reads as TGTGCCAGCAGCTCTGCTAGCGGGGGTACCTACGAGCAGTACTTC. Protein product: CASSSASGGTYEQYF.

The table lists this clonotype with many counts. DNA of the CDR3: TGTGCCAGCAGCTTCGATAGCGGAAAAGCCTACGAGCAGTACTTC. This gives the protein CASSFDSGKAYEQYF. The V gene is TRBV7-2, the J gene TRBJ2-7, with D perhaps TRBD2 (6 bases). Trimming left V 3 bases short and J 2 bases short, with 14 bases between. The CDR3 length is 15 residues. Germline CDR1 reads SGHTA; CDR2 reads FQGNSA.

This clonotype was counted ten times or more. This chain joins TRBV15 and TRBJ2-1; 10 nucleotides line up with TRBD2. The trim removed 4 bases at V and 2 bases at J, leaving 5 bases unmatched. Germline V gene lookup returns CDR1 LNHNV and CDR2 YYDKDF (reference sequence). The CDR3 consists of 16 residues. CDR3 sequence: CATSKKLAGAYNEQFF. The CDR3, as DNA: TGTGCCACCAGCAAGAAGCTAGCGGGAGCCTACAATGAGCAGTTCTTC.

This sequence joins TRBV20-1 and TRBJ2-3; weak D call: TRBD1 (5 bases). This CDR3 comprises 12 residues. V lost 3 bases to trimming and J lost 2 bases, with 6 bases between them. Germline V gene sequence: CDR1 DFQATT, CDR2 SNEGSKA (reference sequence). The CDR3 here is CSARGPTDTQYF. The DNA for the CDR3 is TGCAGTGCTAGGGGGCCCACAGATACGCAGTATTTT.

This clonotype has at least ten counts. The CDR3 here is CASSPRQGANNEQFF. The CDR3 DNA is TGTGCCAGCAGTCCCAGACAGGGGGCCAACAATGAGCAGTTCTTC. The chain links TRBV12-3 or TRBV12-4 to TRBJ2-1, with 10 bases aligning to TRBD1. This CDR3 comprises 15 residues. Trimming removed 5 bases from V and 5 bases from J; junction bases left unmatched: 6.

This clonotype was picked up many times. J is TRBJ1-2 and V is TRBV7-2; TRBD1 is a possible D gene (6 bases). The V gene's germline CDR1 is SGHTA and CDR2 FQGNSA. The CDR3 is made up of 12 amino acids. Trimming shortened V by 5 bases and J by 8 bases, and 12 bases separated the two germline ends. CDR3 sequence reads: CASSVQGRGYTF. DNA for the CDR3: TGTGCCAGCAGCGTACAGGGTAGGGGCTACACCTTC.

This clonotype appeared many times. This sequence joins TRBV3-1 and TRBJ1-6; TRBD1 matches at 7 bases. Germline V CDR1 and CDR2: LGHDT, YNNKEL (reference sequence). After removal of 3 bases from V and 7 bases from J, the junction contained 0 bases not matched to a gene. This CDR3 spans 13 amino acids. Here the CDR3 reads CASSQGQNSPLHF. Here the CDR3 DNA reads TGTGCCAGCAGCCAGGGACAGAATTCACCCCTCCACTTT.

This clonotype was seen many times. V usage is TRBV5-1 and J usage is TRBJ1-4; the D gene is possibly TRBD1 (5 bases). CDR1 and CDR2 (germline): SGHRS, YFSETQ. The CDR3 covers 14 residues. Trimming pared 4 bases from V and 0 bases from J, leaving 7 bases between. CDR3: CASSTGATNEKLFF. CDR3 in DNA: TGCGCCAGCAGCACAGGTGCAACTAATGAAAAACTGTTTTTT.

This clonotype was counted many times. The chain couples TRBV28 to TRBJ2-7, with D possibly being TRBD2 (5 bases). V lost 7 bases and J 0 bases, leaving 10 bases between the germline ends. Germline V gene sequence: CDR1 MDHEN, CDR2 SYDVKM. This CDR3 comprises 13 residues. CDR3 DNA: TGTGCCAGCATGATTACTAGCTCCTACGAGCAGTACTTC. Translation: CASMITSSYEQYF.

Many counts were recorded for this clonotype. V usage is TRBV6-5 and J usage is TRBJ1-1; 8 bases are a match to TRBD1. The V gene's germline CDR1 is MNHEY and CDR2 SVGAGI. CDR3 length: 16 residues. The junction had 8 bases not matched to a gene; V was cut back by 0 bases and J by 5 bases. The CDR3 sequence is CASSYSPQGARTEAFF. Here the CDR3 DNA reads TGTGCCAGCAGTTACTCGCCCCAGGGGGCGCGGACTGAAGCTTTCTTT.

This clonotype was observed many times. V gene TRBV27 combines with J gene TRBJ1-5, with 8 bases lining up with TRBD1. The CDR3 extends over 15 amino acids. Germline loops: CDR1 MNHEY, CDR2 SMNVEV (reference sequence). The V gene end was trimmed by 6 bases and the J gene end by 3 bases; junction bases not matched to a gene: 7. CDR3 in amino acids: CASRSGTGVNQPQHF. CDR3 in DNA: TGTGCCAGCAGGTCGGGGACAGGAGTCAATCAGCCCCAGCATTTT.

This clonotype appeared many times. The DNA of the CDR3 is TGTGCCACCAGCGCAACGGGAGATTACGATGAGCAGTTCTTC. Its protein is CATSATGDYDEQFF. The chain links TRBV15 to TRBJ2-1; TRBD2 is a possible D gene (6 bases). CDR1 is LNHNV and CDR2 is YYDKDF in the germline V gene (reference sequence). This CDR3 is built from 14 residues. The V end was cut by 5 bases, the J end by 8 bases, with 16 bases between. Based on the CDR3 plus reference TRBV15 and TRBJ2-1, the full variable domain is DAMVIQNPRYQVTQFGKPVTLSCSQTLNHNVMYWYQQKSSQAPKLLFHYYDKDFNNEADTPDNFQSRRPNTSFCFLDIRSPGLGDTAMYLCATSATGDYDEQFFGPGTRLTVL.

In this sample, this clonotype turned up many times. The gene calls are TRBV7-2 and TRBJ2-3; D is possibly TRBD2 (6 bases). Germline V gene sequence: CDR1 SGHTA, CDR2 FQGNSA. V was trimmed by 5 bases and J by 2 bases, leaving 17 bases between them. This CDR3 contains 16 residues. CDR3 sequence: CASSPRRRALTDTQYF. As DNA, the CDR3 is TGTGCCAGCAGCCCCCGTAGGAGGGCCCTCACAGATACGCAGTATTTT.